The 6 T cell receptor beta chains given below trace back to one sample, sequenced in a study of CD8 T cells in ankylosing spondylitis. TCRdb reprocessed the 5' RACE reads via MiXCR and lists one record per CDR3 protein. The repertoire holds 250,000 to 300,000 distinct CDR3 sequences, under 20% seen once, with more than 25% in the top ten. The sample was blood, either unsorted or a sorted T cell fraction (not recorded which). The receptors stem from a male donor with ankylosing spondylitis or in good health (not recorded which).

There are many counts of this clonotype. The chain employs TRBV7-9 and TRBJ2-1; D may be TRBD2 (5 bases). V was cut by 2 bases and J by 5 bases, with 10 bases left in between. Germline V gene data show CDR1 as SEHNR and CDR2 as FQNEAQ (reference sequence). This CDR3 is 14 amino acids long. The CDR3 nucleotides read TGTGCCAGCAGCTTACCCAGCGGAAACAATGAGCAGTTCTTC. It translates to CASSLPSGNNEQFF.

This clonotype was picked up many times. The chain is built from TRBV5-6 and TRBJ2-1; D might be TRBD1 or TRBD2, each matching 5 bases. Germline values: CDR1 SGHDT, CDR2 YYEEEE. The CDR3 consists of 15 residues. The germline V and J ends were trimmed by 5 bases and 9 bases, with 21 bases remaining between them. The CDR3 DNA is TGTGCCAGCAGTATGCCGGGACCAATAACCGGTGAGCAGTTCTTC. Encoded protein: CASSMPGPITGEQFF.

This clonotype was seen a handful of times. The chain is built from TRBV4-3 and TRBJ2-5; 7 bases line up with TRBD2. Germline V lookup: CDR1 LGHNA, CDR2 YSLEER. CDR3 size: 18 residues. Unmatched junction bases numbered 17, after V lost 4 bases and J lost 3 bases. The CDR3 region is CASSLSRPGGGYKETQYF. CDR3 coding DNA: TGCGCCAGCAGCCTCTCACGGCCGGGGGGTGGTTATAAAGAGACCCAGTACTTC.

The CDR3 DNA sequence: TGCAGCGTTGAAGCGCAGGGGAACTACAATGAGCAGTTCTTC. The encoded protein is CSVEAQGNYNEQFF. The chain is built from TRBV29-1 and TRBJ2-1, with D maybe TRBD1 (6 bases). Germline V lookup: CDR1 SQVTM, CDR2 ANQGSEA. Trimming took off 1 base at V and 3 bases at J, with 10 bases between the two ends. CDR3 length equals 14 residues.

This chain links TRBV28 with TRBJ2-7; no reliable D call. CDR1 MDHEN and CDR2 SYDVKM come from the germline V gene. Trimming took off 11 bases at V and 3 bases at J, with 11 bases between the two ends. The length of the CDR3 is 11 residues. CDR3 coding DNA: TGTGCCTCACGGGCTTTCTACGAGCAGTACTTC. This gives the protein CASRAFYEQYF.

The table lists this clonotype with a count of one. The chain carries TRBV29-1 and TRBJ1-3; no definite D call. CDR3 size: 14 residues. V dropped 4 bases and J dropped 0 bases, with 10 bases sitting between them. In germline, CDR1 is SQVTM, CDR2 ANQGSEA. The CDR3 spells CSVGWADSGNTIYF. CDR3 nucleotide sequence: TGCAGCGTTGGCTGGGCGGACTCTGGAAACACCATATATTTT.